Presented here are 24 T cell receptor beta chains from one specimen sequenced in a study of blood T cell repertoires in COVID-19. Using immunoSEQ multiplex PCR, the repertoire was profiled, and TCRdb retains in-frame clones only, with some absent. The data show tens of thousands of clones, with about nine tenths seen just once and approximately 6.8% held by the top ten. Sequencing was carried out using peripheral blood. All receptors come from a woman in her 70s with acute or convalescent COVID-19.

In its sample, this clone was seen a few times. The chain recombines TRBV30 with TRBJ1-5; perhaps TRBD1 as D (6 bases). The germline CDR1 and CDR2 sequences are GTSNPN and SVGIG (reference sequence). There are 16 residues in the CDR3. Trimming cost V 2 bases and J 2 bases, with 16 bases left between them. In nucleotides, the CDR3 is TGTGCCTGGAGTCAGAGGCGGGGGGCTGGCAATCAGCCCCAGCATTTT. Protein sequence: CAWSQRRGAGNQPQHF. The variable domain in full, with the rest retrieved from reference TRBV30 and TRBJ1-5, is SQTIHQWPATLVQPVGSPLSLECTVEGTSNPNLYWYRQAAGRGLQLLFYSVGIGQISSEVPQNLSASRPQDRQFILSSKKLLLSDSGFYLCAWSQRRGAGNQPQHFGDGTRLSIL.

This rearrangement joins TRBV28 to TRBJ1-4; D gene uncertain. CDR1 MDHEN and CDR2 SYDVKM come from the germline V gene. V dropped 6 bases and J dropped 0 bases, with 5 bases sitting between them. This CDR3 has 13 amino acids. CDR3 nucleotide sequence: TGTGCCAGCAGGCCTACAACTAATGAAAAACTGTTTTTT. This sequence encodes CASRPTTNEKLFF.

The J gene is TRBJ2-5, the V gene TRBV9; possibly TRBD2 for D (5 bases). The CDR3 spans 16 residues. V was pared by 0 bases and J by 2 bases, with 14 bases between. The germline gives CDR1 SGDLS, CDR2 YYNGEE. The CDR3 DNA reads TGTGCCAGCAGCGTAGGATTAGCGAGTAATCAAGAGACCCAGTACTTC. Amino acid sequence: CASSVGLASNQETQYF.

The V and J genes are TRBV6-5 and TRBJ2-7; 7 bases align to TRBD1. Germline lookup yields CDR1 MNHEY and CDR2 SVGAGI. V was clipped by 6 bases and J by 4 bases; unmatched bases: 9. This CDR3 contains 14 residues. The CDR3 nucleotides read TGTGCCAGCAGCACGGACAGGAGACTTTACGAGCAGTACTTC. It specifies CASSTDRRLYEQYF.

The chain uses TRBV7-2 and TRBJ1-1, with 10 bases aligning to TRBD1. CDR1 is SGHTA, CDR2 FQGNSA, per germline. V lost 5 bases and J lost 4; bases outside the gene matches: 4. This CDR3 has 14 residues. DNA for the CDR3: TGTGCCAGCAGCCCGACAGGGGGCATCACTGAAGCTTTCTTT. Amino acids: CASSPTGGITEAFF.

The V gene is TRBV28, the J gene TRBJ1-5, with D perhaps TRBD1 (6 bases). The CDR3 is 14 residues long. The V end lost 7 bases, the J end lost 9 bases, and 19 bases lay between the germline ends. Germline V lookup: CDR1 MDHEN, CDR2 SYDVKM. The DNA for the CDR3 is TGTGCCAGCACCATTAGCCAGGGGAAGCGGCCCCAGCATTTT. Protein: CASTISQGKRPQHF.

This chain links TRBV30 with TRBJ2-3, with TRBD1 as a possible D gene (6 bases). The V and J ends lost 0 bases and 6 bases respectively, with 7 bases between them. The length of the CDR3 is 12 residues. Germline V gene lookup returns CDR1 GTSNPN and CDR2 SVGIG (reference sequence). CDR3 DNA sequence: TGTGCCTGGAGTGTACAGGGCGATACGCAGTATTTT. Translated, it gives CAWSVQGDTQYF.

The CDR3 coding sequence is TGTGCCAGCAGCCAAGTAGGGGCGCTTACGGACTATGGCTACACCTTC. It yields the protein CASSQVGALTDYGYTF. The chain links TRBV14 to TRBJ1-2, with D tentatively TRBD1 (5 bases). V was pared by 1 base and J by 3 bases, with 15 bases between. CDR1 and CDR2 (germline): SGHDN, FVKESK. There are 16 residues in the CDR3. Full variable domain (outside the CDR3, taken from reference TRBV14 and TRBJ1-2): EAGVTQFPSHSVIEKGQTVTLRCDPISGHDNLYWYRRVMGKEIKFLLHFVKESKQDESGMPNNRFLAERTGGTYSTLKVQPAELEDSGVYFCASSQVGALTDYGYTFGSGTRLTVV.

This clone showed up just a few times. V and J are TRBV6-2 or TRBV6-3 and TRBJ1-2, with TRBD1 matching over 7 bases. The CDR3 is 15 residues long. Germline V gene data show CDR1 as MNHEY and CDR2 as SVGEGT. Unmatched junction bases numbered 9, after V lost 2 bases and J lost 6 bases. The CDR3 DNA reads as TGTGCCAGCAGTTACGATACAGGGGCCTGGAATGGCTACACCTTC. Translation gives CASSYDTGAWNGYTF.

In its sample, this clone was seen once. The rearrangement links TRBV3-1 (or the pseudogene TRBV3-2) to TRBJ1-1, with unresolved D. Trimming pared 2 bases from V and 2 bases from J, leaving 3 bases between. The CDR3 totals 12 residues. The germline V gene has CDR1 LGHDT and CDR2 YNNKEL (reference sequence). Written as DNA, the CDR3 is TGTGCCAGCAGCCAAATAAACACTGAAGCTTTCTTT. It specifies CASSQINTEAFF.

The V gene is TRBV13, the J gene TRBJ2-2, with a weak D call TRBD1 (6 bases). V was clipped by 4 bases and J by 4 bases, with 16 bases between them. The CDR3 loop spans 16 amino acids. Germline V lookup: CDR1 PRHDT, CDR2 FYEKMQ (reference sequence). This CDR3 is CASSSTGFSSTGELFF. Here the CDR3 DNA reads TGTGCCAGCAGCTCCACAGGGTTTAGTAGCACCGGGGAGCTGTTTTTT.

The rearrangement joins TRBV28 to TRBJ1-2; 10 bases match TRBD1. The length of the CDR3 is 17 residues. Unmatched junction bases numbered 8, after V lost 0 bases and J lost 4 bases. Germline V gives CDR1 MDHEN, CDR2 SYDVKM. CDR3 region: CASSLWGQGPAPYGYTF. CDR3 coding DNA: TGTGCCAGCAGTTTATGGGGACAGGGGCCAGCCCCCTATGGCTACACCTTC.

This chain joins TRBV4-3 and TRBJ2-2, with TRBD2 identical over 8 bases. J lost 12 bases, V lost 3 bases, and 12 bases had no gene match. There are 15 residues in the CDR3. Germline V gene data show CDR1 as LGHNA and CDR2 as YSLEER. CDR3 coding DNA: TGCGCCAGCAGCCACAGAGCGGGAGTTGAGGGACAGCTGTTTTTT. It specifies CASSHRAGVEGQLFF.

The chain carries TRBV5-1 and TRBJ1-1; D gene uncertain. The CDR3 totals 14 residues. Trimming shortened V by 2 bases and J by 0 bases, and 8 bases separated the two germline ends. Germline CDR1 and CDR2: SGHRS and YFSETQ. CDR3 sequence: CASSLNVMNTEAFF. For the CDR3, the DNA is TGCGCCAGCAGCTTAAATGTCATGAACACTGAAGCTTTCTTT.

This chain links TRBV12-3 or TRBV12-4 with TRBJ1-5, with D maybe TRBD1 (6 bases). Trimming took off 6 bases at V and 4 bases at J, with 10 bases between the two ends. The CDR3 extends over 13 amino acids. The CDR3 DNA follows: TGTGCCAGCAGCGGACAGATTAATCAGCCCCAGCATTTT. Its protein product is CASSGQINQPQHF.

The chain carries TRBV27 and TRBJ1-6; a weak D match, TRBD1 (6 bases). The ends were cut back, 8 bases at V and 8 bases at J, with 10 bases in the middle. The germline gives CDR1 MNHEY, CDR2 SMNVEV (reference sequence). The CDR3 is made up of 12 amino acids. CDR3 region: CASGGFYSPLHF. The CDR3 DNA is TGTGCCAGCGGGGGCTTCTATTCACCCCTCCACTTT.

The chain is built from TRBV18 and TRBJ1-1; D may be TRBD1 (5 bases). Germline V gene sequence: CDR1 KGHSH, CDR2 LQKENI. The V end lost 6 bases, the J end lost 5 bases, and 16 bases lay between the germline ends. The CDR3 consists of 14 residues. The CDR3 sequence is CASSRQGIGTEAFF. The CDR3 nucleotides are TGTGCCAGCTCCCGTCAGGGTATCGGAACTGAAGCTTTCTTT.

CDR3 amino acids: CASSSPASTGGTEAFF. The CDR3 nucleotides read TGTGCCAGCAGTTCGCCCGCTTCCACAGGGGGCACTGAAGCTTTCTTT. The rearrangement uses TRBV28 and TRBJ1-1, with 8 bases identical to TRBD1. The length of the CDR3 is 16 residues. Germline CDR1 reads MDHEN; CDR2 reads SYDVKM. V lost 4 bases, J lost 4 bases, and 11 bases stayed unmatched.

The V call is TRBV4-3, the J call TRBJ2-7; the D gene is possibly TRBD2 (6 bases). Germline V lookup: CDR1 LGHNA, CDR2 YSLEER. This CDR3 is built from 16 residues. Trimming took off 0 bases at V and 6 bases at J, with 18 bases between the two ends. The CDR3 DNA sequence: TGCGCCAGCAGCCAAGATCCAGGAGGGGTGAGGGGCGAGCAGTACTTC. It encodes CASSQDPGGVRGEQYF.

This rearrangement joins TRBV28 to TRBJ1-1; D perhaps matches TRBD1 (5 bases). CDR3 length: 14 residues. V was clipped by 8 bases and J by 1 base, with 14 bases between them. Per germline, CDR1 MDHEN and CDR2 SYDVKM. The CDR3 sequence: CASRSAGSNTEAFF. Here the CDR3 DNA reads TGTGCCAGCCGGTCGGCAGGGTCGAACACTGAAGCTTTCTTT.

The chain has TRBV5-1 and TRBJ2-7; perhaps TRBD2 as D (6 bases). The V end lost 0 bases, the J end lost 5 bases, and 12 bases lay between the germline ends. CDR3 length: 14 residues. Germline CDR1 reads SGHRS; CDR2 reads YFSETQ. The CDR3 DNA reads TGCGCCAGCAGCTTGGTGGGGGGTTTTGACGAGCAGTACTTC. Translation gives CASSLVGGFDEQYF.

This chain uses TRBV6-5 with TRBJ1-1; TRBD1 aligns across 10 bases. The J segment lost 4 bases and the V segment lost 5 bases, leaving 1 base of the junction unmatched. From germline, CDR1 is MNHEY and CDR2 SVGAGI. The CDR3 extends over 13 amino acids. CDR3 sequence reads: CASSRTGGTEAFF. The DNA for the CDR3 is TGTGCCAGCAGTCGGACAGGGGGCACTGAAGCTTTCTTT.

The chain combines TRBV5-1 with TRBJ1-1, with D possibly matching TRBD1 (5 bases). V was cut by 4 bases and J by 1 base, with 17 bases left in between. The CDR3 runs 16 residues. Per the germline V gene, CDR1 is SGHRS and CDR2 is YFSETQ. This chain's CDR3 is CASSHPTDRQNTEAFF. In nucleotides, the CDR3 is TGCGCCAGCAGCCACCCAACCGACAGACAGAACACTGAAGCTTTCTTT.

The chain uses TRBV29-1 and TRBJ1-1; no clear D. The V and J ends lost 4 bases and 5 bases respectively, with 20 bases between them. The CDR3 spans 15 residues. In germline, CDR1 is SQVTM, CDR2 ANQGSEA. The CDR3 sequence: CSVVSPTPSRTEAFF. Here the CDR3 DNA reads TGCAGCGTTGTTTCCCCCACGCCTTCGCGGACTGAAGCTTTCTTT.